The TCR beta chain described here comes from a study of CD8+ T cells in alopecia areata. Study-wide findings and caveats: Links between baseline CD8+ expansion and response need larger treated cohorts.

Comment on this clone: Its antigen is still unknown.

Following RNA extraction, reverse transcription yielded cDNA that acted as the sequencing template. The table came from immunoSEQ multiplex PCR; TCRdb's copy has only in-frame clones and leaves some out. The sample has 150,000 to 200,000 clones; 64% are singletons. Trimming took off 8 bases at V and 3 bases at J, with 13 bases between the two ends. The CDR3 is 13 residues long. Looked up from germline, CDR1 is SGHTA and CDR2 is FQGNSA. Noted treatment: oral pan-JAK inhibitor, 5-10 mg twice daily. The study team obtained lesional scalp punch biopsies and peripheral blood from alopecia areata patients. The source material was CD4+ T cells sorted from blood, sampled between weeks 47 and 50, from a patient treated with tofacitinib. The V gene is TRBV7-2, the J gene TRBJ1-1; D is uncertain. This receptor was identified in a human donor with alopecia areata. CDR3 nucleotides: TGTGCCAGCGGGTCTTGGGAAGACACTGAAGCTTTCTTT. As protein: CASGSWEDTEAFF.